These T cell receptor beta chains were read from a single sample in a study of cytomegalovirus exposure and HLA in healthy donors. Sequencing used immunoSEQ multiplex PCR; TCRdb keeps in-frame clones, though not all of them. The top ten hold 0.55% to 0.7% of the sample, which has some 220,000 clones, roughly 79% seen once. The sequenced sample was PBMCs. These receptors were obtained from a woman between 35 and 50 years old in good health and CMV-seronegative. Both conserved end residues are trimmed from each CDR3. Each record gives: clone size, V gene, CDR3 protein. A row's size may be missing; if present it is once, few, many or a size class.

>few|TRBV6-1
ASSEAGLYGYT
>.|TRBV2
ASSGQGAGNSPLH
>.|TRBV18
ASSGQGQPNTGELF
>once|TRBV7-6
ASSLGPPSGGYNEQF
>.|TRBV7-9
SSSLSIPGGNTEAF
>.|TRBV28
ASGTQNTGELF
>.|TRBV6-5
ASSYVQVPTEAF
>once|TRBV7-6
ASSTKTGGLETQY
>.|TRBV7-9
ASSPSGEAYEQY
>few|TRBV19
ASNSHGGDQPQH
>.|TRBV7-2
ASSLNPGKETQY
>.|TRBV7-2
ASSSGGTGGEKLF
>.|TRBV7-9
ASSSDSSYEQY
>once|TRBV9
ASSVYISGSNNEQF
>.|TRBV9
ASSATGNPYEQY
>.|TRBV13
ASSLVGGGQNEQF
>few|TRBV7-9
ASSPRGAEAF
>few|TRBV2
ARLGTANTEAF
>.|TRBV7-8
ASSVWTGNTEAF
>.|TRBV18
ASSPEVLAASTDTQY
>.|TRBV7-7
ASSLVGGYEQY
>.|TRBV4-3
ASSPLSGLAGGFTTDTQY
>.|TRBV2
ASGTGLATNEKLF
>.|TRBV6-5
ATGRDGGPYGYT
>.|TRBV6-1
ASSKVQGAGQF
>.|TRBV7-9
ASSRTGDRYGYT
>.|TRBV27
ASSSGGVGYT
>.|TRBV5-1
ASSWVTGVETQY
>.|TRBV5-4
ASRNAAGENSPLH
>.|TRBV5-1
ASSVDRNNSPLH
>.|TRBV11-2
ASSLSDRLYGYT
>.|TRBV29-1
SVAPRPNGYT
>.|TRBV7-9
ASSLVRNGAETQY
>.|TRBV7-3
ASSKDRAPLYEQY
>once|TRBV9
ASSSVPGQGGETQY
>.|TRBV18
ASSPERESGYT
>.|TRBV6-4
ASTQTGQGGTEAF
>few|TRBV6-5
ASMNGAYNSPLH